This entry concerns a single T cell receptor beta chain. The antigen remains undetermined. Trimming shortened V by 4 bases and J by 7 bases, and 7 bases separated the two germline ends. Per the germline V gene, CDR1 is SNHLY and CDR2 is FYNNEI. This CDR3 has 11 residues. This sample was included in a study of CD8+ T cells in alopecia areata. For the study at large: Administration of oral tofacitinib to treated patients was at 5 to 10 mg twice daily.

Noted treatment: oral pan-JAK inhibitor, 5-10 mg twice daily. General study results and limits: Scalp sample data also include resident alphabeta T cells from normal skin. Among the top 100, expanded CD8+ clones, as well as scalp clonality, were significantly decreased by tofacitinib.

cDNA prepared by RNA extraction and subsequent reverse transcription served as the template for sequencing. This table comes from immunoSEQ multiplex PCR, and its TCRdb copy is limited to in-frame clones, with some not included. The data hold some 220,000 clones, with about 57% observed a single time. Sample: CD4+ T cells sorted from blood, taken at week 4, from a patient treated with tofacitinib. The V call is TRBV2, the J call TRBJ1-2, with D hard to call. This clonotype was sampled from a human donor with alopecia areata. CDR3 sequence reads: CASSAEGGYTF. CDR3 DNA sequence: TGTGCCAGCAGTGCCGAGGGTGGCTACACCTTC.